These 25 T cell receptor beta chains share one sample of origin, sequenced in a study of T cell clusters in autoimmune cytopenias. About 39,000 genome equivalents of blood DNA were amplified for TRB. TRB was amplified by touch-down multiplex PCR, primer pools A and B combined. Each CDR3 protein gets one entry in TCRdb, which reprocessed the multiplex PCR reads and gives no DNA. Recorded for this sample: around 5,400 distinct CDR3 sequences. The data also belong to a second study, concerning T cell repertoires in aging, cancer and after chemotherapy.

Sequencing used peripheral blood. The receptor set was obtained from a human donor in good health.

The chain has TRBV7-6 and TRBJ1-1; TCRdb designates TRBD1, a call that cannot be tested without DNA. Germline V CDR1 and CDR2: SGHVS, FNYEAQ. The CDR3 covers 14 residues. CDR3 amino acids: CASSNQGWNTEAFF.

V is TRBV6-1 and J is TRBJ1-1. CDR3 length equals 18 residues. The germline V gene has CDR1 MNHNS and CDR2 SASEGT. The CDR3 protein is CASSEGDGRAWWFTEAFF.

The chain uses TRBV28 and TRBJ2-5. The length of the CDR3 is 13 residues. Germline-derived CDR1 and CDR2 are MDHEN and SYDVKM. The CDR3 reads CASSPIIRETQYF.

This clonotype is identified as medium-sized from frequency. The gene calls are TRBV29-1 and TRBJ1-1; TCRdb's D call, TRBD1, is unchecked because there is no DNA. The CDR3 extends over 16 amino acids. Germline lookup yields CDR1 SQVTM and CDR2 ANQGSEA. The chain's CDR3 is CSVEDPHRVGDTEAFF.

This clonotype counts as medium-sized by frequency. The V and J genes are TRBV30 and TRBJ2-1. Germline CDR1 reads GTSNPN; CDR2 reads SVGIG (reference sequence). The CDR3 totals 14 residues. CDR3 residues: CAWSVGVASNEQFF.

The chain joins TRBV29-1 to TRBJ1-1; the D call of TRBD1 rests on TCRdb alone, since no DNA is present to check it. This CDR3 region has 14 residues. Germline lookup yields CDR1 SQVTM and CDR2 ANQGSEA. The CDR3 sequence: CSVGSGQGNTETFF.

The chain is built from TRBV4-1 and TRBJ2-1; TCRdb's D gene call, TRBD1, goes unchecked for lack of DNA. Germline-derived CDR1 and CDR2 are MGHRA and YSYEKL. CDR3 size: 16 residues. The CDR3 here is CASSQGGTVPYNEQFF.

The chain is built from TRBV28 and TRBJ2-7. CDR1 is MDHEN and CDR2 is SYDVKM in the germline V gene. The CDR3 totals 12 residues. CDR3 loop: CASSLFGYEQYF.

V and J are TRBV7-2 and TRBJ2-3; TCRdb indicates TRBD1, and absent DNA this call remains unverified. Germline V gene sequence: CDR1 SGHTA, CDR2 FQGNSA. The CDR3 contains 15 residues. The CDR3 loop is CASSWGGGSTDTQYF.

This chain joins TRBV12-3 or TRBV12-4 and TRBJ2-1; lacking DNA, the TRBD2 call made by TCRdb goes unchecked. This CDR3 has 14 residues. CDR3 sequence reads: CASSLGALGNEQFF.

This clonotype counts as medium-sized by frequency. The CDR3 protein is CASRITGAEAFF. The J gene is TRBJ1-1, the V gene TRBV6-5; without DNA, the TCRdb call of TRBD1 cannot be checked. The germline V gene has CDR1 MNHEY and CDR2 SVGAGI. CDR3 length: 12 residues.

This chain connects TRBV27 to TRBJ1-1; TCRdb indicates TRBD1, and absent DNA this call remains unverified. The germline V gene encodes CDR1 MNHEY and CDR2 SMNVEV (reference sequence). The length of the CDR3 is 18 residues. The chain's CDR3 is CASRPSPGTGGPNTEAFF.

This clonotype shows up as medium-sized by frequency. The rearrangement uses TRBV27 and TRBJ1-5. Germline lookup yields CDR1 MNHEY and CDR2 SMNVEV (reference sequence). The CDR3 extends over 14 amino acids. The CDR3 loop reads CASSAGSYNQPQHF.

The chain links TRBV9 to TRBJ1-1; TCRdb names TRBD1, which stays unverified in the absence of DNA. This CDR3 comprises 14 residues. From germline, CDR1 is SGDLS and CDR2 YYNGEE. The CDR3 is CASSPDRAYTEAFF.

This clonotype shows up as medium-sized by frequency. The chain joins TRBV12-3 or TRBV12-4 to TRBJ2-1. The CDR3 totals 14 residues. CDR3 residues: CASSLQGAYNEQFF.

This clonotype is medium-sized by frequency. J is TRBJ2-7 and V is TRBV18. CDR3 length equals 14 residues. The germline CDR1 and CDR2 sequences are KGHSH and LQKENI. CDR3 residues: CASSPATSSYEQYF.

The chain employs TRBV5-1 and TRBJ2-7; the TCRdb D gene call, TRBD1, has no DNA to confirm it. The CDR3 has 12 residues. Per the germline V gene, CDR1 is SGHRS and CDR2 is YFSETQ. This CDR3 reads CASPTGRGEQYF.

This clonotype counts as medium-sized by frequency. The chain recombines TRBV6-1 with TRBJ2-1; as DNA is missing, the TRBD1 call by TCRdb cannot be tested. Germline V gene lookup returns CDR1 MNHNS and CDR2 SASEGT. This CDR3 comprises 12 residues. This CDR3 reads CASSAHINEQFF.

According to its frequency, this clonotype is medium-sized. This rearrangement joins TRBV6-6 to TRBJ2-1; the D gene TCRdb calls, TRBD2, cannot be checked with no DNA. Per germline, CDR1 MNHNY and CDR2 SVGAGI (reference sequence). The CDR3 covers 15 residues. CDR3 residues: CASSHTSGGYNEQFF.

This clonotype ranks as medium-sized in terms of frequency. The V call is TRBV19, the J call TRBJ2-7. The CDR3 loop spans 13 amino acids. CDR1 LNHDA and CDR2 SQIVND come from the germline V gene (reference sequence). CDR3 in amino acids: CASSIMVSYEQYF.

This clonotype is called medium-sized based on its frequency. The chain links TRBV6-2 or TRBV6-3 to TRBJ2-1; the D call of TRBD2 rests on TCRdb alone, since no DNA is present to check it. The CDR3 is made up of 15 amino acids. Germline V gene data show CDR1 as MNHEY and CDR2 as SVGEGT. The CDR3 loop reads CASSSSSGPYNEQFF.

The chain links TRBV6-4 to TRBJ1-5; the TRBD1 assignment by TCRdb is unverifiable without DNA. The CDR3 totals 16 residues. In germline, CDR1 is MRHNA, CDR2 SNTAGT. The CDR3 sequence is CASSAGVRTVNQPQHF.

The chain employs TRBV28 and TRBJ1-5. CDR1 MDHEN and CDR2 SYDVKM come from the germline V gene. This CDR3 has 12 residues. The CDR3 spells CASSSATQPQHF.

The chain has TRBV5-6 and TRBJ2-1. The CDR3 runs 15 residues. CDR1 SGHDT and CDR2 YYEEEE come from the germline V gene. CDR3 region: CASSSDRGSYNEQFF.

V usage is TRBV28 and J usage is TRBJ1-6; lacking DNA, the TRBD1 call made by TCRdb goes unchecked. Per the germline V gene, CDR1 is MDHEN and CDR2 is SYDVKM. This CDR3 has 14 residues. The CDR3 sequence is CASSRDRASSPLHF.